Included here is one TCR beta chain sequence, with context. What it binds is not known. The data are from a study of cytomegalovirus exposure and HLA in healthy donors. Trimming took 6 bases from V and 8 from J; bases not matched to a gene: 10. Germline assignment: CDR1 KGHSH and CDR2 LQKENI. The CDR3 contains 14 residues. Sequenced by immunoSEQ multiplex PCR; TCRdb stores in-frame clones only, minus some. This table has just under 75,000 clones, 94% appearing once. Study-wide results and caveats: A few chains linked to CMV were shown in vitro to be specific for CMV antigens. TCR clusters originating in the first cohort tended to co-occur in the roughly 130 validation repertoires, according to a later analysis. While the bulk of TCR sequences proved rare, some public TCRs turned up in many donors.

The clonotype originates from a woman younger than 35 in good health and CMV-seropositive. This chain connects TRBV18 to TRBJ2-1; 7 nucleotides agree with TRBD1. The sequenced material came from PBMCs. CDR3: CASSQTDRVYEQFF. In nucleotides, the CDR3 is TGTGCCAGCTCTCAAACAGACAGGGTCTATGAGCAGTTCTTC.